One and the same sample provided the 21 T cell receptor beta chains below, sequenced in a study of regulatory T cells in long-lasting Graves disease. As to time point: newly diagnosed GD, antithyroid drugs for less than 3 months. The TCR library was made from RNA extracted from PBMCs. In building TCR beta libraries, iRepertoire HTBI primers were used together with Arm-PCR of CDR3 regions. TCRdb independently ran MiXCR on the multiplex PCR reads; one entry per CDR3 protein. The table records some 230,000 distinct CDR3 sequences, approximately 16% of them present only once. The sequences come from peripheral blood mononuclear cells (PBMCs), collected at new diagnosis, from a patient treated with antithyroid drugs. Every receptor here comes from a female donor with Graves disease.

This clonotype was counted ten times or more. The chain couples TRBV11-3 to TRBJ2-2; TRBD2 matches at 9 bases. The CDR3 runs 16 residues. Losses at the gene ends were 1 base for V and 5 bases for J; bases not matched to a gene: 5. The germline V gene encodes CDR1 SGHNT and CDR2 YENEEA. The CDR3 is CASSLGGLAGTGELFF. The CDR3 DNA is TGTGCCAGCAGCTTAGGAGGCCTAGCGGGAACCGGGGAGCTGTTTTTT.

There are many counts of this clonotype. CDR3 protein: CSVEVAGSETQYF. CDR3 sequence (DNA): TGCAGCGTTGAGGTGGCAGGGAGTGAGACCCAGTACTTC. The chain couples TRBV29-1 to TRBJ2-5; D is tentatively TRBD1 or TRBD2 (5 bases each). CDR1 and CDR2 from the germline V gene are SQVTM and ANQGSEA. The CDR3 contains 13 residues. Trimming shortened V by 3 bases and J by 5 bases, and 13 bases separated the two germline ends.

This clonotype was counted at least ten times. J is TRBJ1-5 and V is TRBV4-1; D call uncertain. The V and J ends lost 3 bases and 6 bases respectively, with 9 bases between them. Germline V gene data show CDR1 as MGHRA and CDR2 as YSYEKL. This CDR3 comprises 13 residues. DNA of the CDR3: TGCGCCAGCAGCCATTCCGCAGGTCAGCCCCAGCATTTT. Translation gives CASSHSAGQPQHF.

In its sample, this clonotype was seen many times. V and J are TRBV10-3 and TRBJ2-7, with TRBD2 identical over 8 bases. V gave up 4 bases and J gave up 2 bases; unmatched junction bases: 13. CDR1 ENHRY and CDR2 SYGVKD come from the germline V gene. There are 17 residues in the CDR3. The CDR3 DNA reads as TGTGCCATCAGTGCCTCGCGGGACGGGAGGGCCCCCTACGAGCAGTACTTC. Encoded protein: CAISASRDGRAPYEQYF.

This clonotype was detected ten times or more. The chain carries TRBV6-1 and TRBJ2-2; TRBD1 aligns across 10 bases. The CDR3 totals 14 residues. In germline, CDR1 is MNHNS, CDR2 SASEGT. V lost 10 bases, J lost 5 bases, and 7 bases stayed unmatched. The CDR3 here is CATQTGGFTGELFF. Here the CDR3 DNA reads TGTGCCACCCAGACAGGGGGCTTTACCGGGGAGCTGTTTTTT.

This clonotype was detected ten times or more. This chain uses TRBV20-1 with TRBJ2-1; unclear D gene. The CDR3 runs to 14 residues. V shed 6 bases and J shed 3 bases, with 15 bases lying between them. The germline V gene has CDR1 DFQATT and CDR2 SNEGSKA (reference sequence). CDR3 sequence: CSAQTEIGYNEQFF. The CDR3 DNA reads TGCAGTGCCCAGACCGAGATAGGCTACAATGAGCAGTTCTTC.

Many counts were recorded for this clonotype. This chain joins TRBV12-3 or TRBV12-4 and TRBJ2-5, with 7 bases that match TRBD2. This CDR3 region has 14 residues. J gave up 4 bases and V 3 bases, and 5 bases lay outside the gene matches. The CDR3 spells CASSFGGRGETQYF. Written as DNA, the CDR3 is TGTGCCAGCAGTTTTGGCGGGAGAGGAGAGACCCAGTACTTC.

Notes on this clonotype: A much larger clone differs by one base, so this may be a read error. V is TRBV20-1 and J is TRBJ2-3; tentative D call: TRBD2 (5 bases). Germline CDR1 reads DFQATT; CDR2 reads SNEGSKA (reference sequence). This CDR3 comprises 15 residues. CDR3 in amino acids: CSARKGGSPWDTQCF. For the CDR3, the DNA is TGCAGTGCTAGAAAGGGTGGGAGCCCCTGGGATACGCAGTGTTTT.

This clonotype was seen at least ten times. The chain is built from TRBV20-1 and TRBJ2-1, with TRBD2 matching over 11 bases. Germline V gene sequence: CDR1 DFQATT, CDR2 SNEGSKA (reference sequence). The V segment lost 5 bases and the J segment 7 bases; nucleotides outside the gene matches: 13. CDR3 length: 16 amino acids. The CDR3 reads CSAEGASSGRRNEQFF. The CDR3 bases are TGCAGTGCTGAGGGTGCCTCTAGCGGGAGGAGAAATGAGCAGTTCTTC.

This chain uses TRBV5-4 with TRBJ2-1; D gene unclear. The V gene lost 1 base and the J gene lost 9 bases, with 11 bases spanning the gap. This CDR3 is 13 amino acids long. CDR1 and CDR2 (germline): SGHNT, YYREEE (reference sequence). The CDR3 region is CASSLLAPTEQFF. The CDR3 bases are TGTGCCAGCAGCTTGTTGGCCCCAACTGAGCAGTTCTTC.

This clonotype was found many times. The chain employs TRBV11-3 and TRBJ1-1; possibly TRBD1 for D (5 bases). Germline CDR1 SGHNT, CDR2 YENEEA. This CDR3 comprises 15 residues. Trimming took 4 bases from V and 4 from J, leaving 16 bases between them. CDR3 amino acids: CASSWPPLGGTEAFF. CDR3 DNA sequence: TGTGCCAGCAGCTGGCCCCCCTTGGGGGGCACTGAAGCTTTCTTT. The full variable domain, in which reference TRBV11-3 and TRBJ1-1 provide the parts outside the CDR3, is EAGVVQSPRYKIIEKKQPVAFWCNPISGHNTLYWYLQNLGQGPELLIRYENEEAVDDSQLPKDRFSAERLKGVDSTLKIQPAELGDSAVYLCASSWPPLGGTEAFFGQGTRLTVV.

This clonotype was seen at least ten times. This chain uses TRBV19 with TRBJ1-2; D is ambiguous. V shed 5 bases and J shed 0 bases, with 16 bases lying between them. This CDR3 spans 16 amino acids. Germline-derived CDR1 and CDR2 are LNHDA and SQIVND (reference sequence). CDR3 residues: CASSPTRTQANYGYTF. CDR3 nucleotide sequence: TGTGCCAGTAGTCCTACCAGGACCCAAGCTAACTATGGCTACACCTTC.

About this clonotype itself: One base away lies a much larger clone, so this may be a sequencing read error. This CDR3 is missing its conserved last phenylalanine or tryptophan, likely due to a read error. This chain joins TRBV6-5 and TRBJ1-1; no definite D call. Germline CDR1 is MNHEY and CDR2 is SVGAGI. CDR3 length equals 15 residues. Trimming took off 2 bases at V and 0 bases at J, with 10 bases between the two ends. CDR3 sequence reads: CASSYGEGLNTEAFL. CDR3 DNA: TGTGCCAGCAGTTACGGGGAGGGCCTGAACACTGAAGCTTTCCTT.

This clonotype came up a few times. This chain joins TRBV20-1 and TRBJ2-7; 7 bases fit TRBD2. Trimming cost V 5 bases and J 4 bases; bases outside gene matches: 5. The CDR3 has 12 amino acids. Germline V gene data show CDR1 as DFQATT and CDR2 as SNEGSKA (reference sequence). The chain's CDR3 is CSARDYTYEQYF. The CDR3 DNA sequence: TGCAGTGCTCGGGACTACACTTACGAGCAGTACTTC.

This clonotype has ten or more counts. The J gene is TRBJ1-4, the V gene TRBV20-1, with D tentatively TRBD1 (6 bases). CDR3 length: 15 amino acids. The germline V and J ends were trimmed by 0 bases and 7 bases, with 15 bases remaining between them. Germline V gives CDR1 DFQATT, CDR2 SNEGSKA (reference sequence). The CDR3 DNA reads as TGCAGTGCTAGAGATCTAGTACAGGGCCCTGAAAAACTGTTTTTT. The encoded protein is CSARDLVQGPEKLFF.

On this clonotype itself: A far larger clone is one base from this, pointing to a likely read error. The chain uses TRBV11-3 and TRBJ2-3, with 8 bases that match TRBD1. Germline CDR1 SGHNT, CDR2 YENEEA. The CDR3 consists of 15 residues. V was clipped by 4 bases and J by 4 bases; unmatched bases: 7. The CDR3 nucleotides read TGTGCCAGCAGCTCCGGGACAGGAGGACCAGATACGCAGTATTTT. Translated: CASSSGTGGPDTQYF.

In its sample, this clonotype was seen many times. The chain uses TRBV27 and TRBJ2-1; 9 nucleotides line up with TRBD1. The CDR3 spans 16 residues. CDR1 and CDR2 from the germline V gene are MNHEY and SMNVEV (reference sequence). V dropped 2 bases and J dropped 5; count of bases not matched to a gene: 7. CDR3 residues: CASSLLGRTGDNEQFF. CDR3 DNA: TGTGCCAGCAGTTTACTAGGTCGGACAGGGGACAATGAGCAGTTCTTC.

V usage is TRBV5-4 and J usage is TRBJ2-5, with D perhaps assigned TRBD1 or TRBD2 (7 bases each). V was cut by 0 bases and J by 4 bases, with 10 bases left in between. Germline V gives CDR1 SGHNT, CDR2 YYREEE (reference sequence). The CDR3 runs 14 residues. CDR3 bases: TGTGCCAGCAGCTTGGCCAGGGGGGGAGAGACCCAGTACTTC. Translating it yields CASSLARGGETQYF.

This clonotype has a count of ten or more. The chain recombines TRBV12-5 with TRBJ2-5; no clear D. V dropped 3 bases and J dropped 5 bases, with 4 bases sitting between them. Germline-derived CDR1 and CDR2 are LGHNT and FRNRAP. The CDR3 has 11 amino acids. CDR3 nucleotide sequence: TGTGCTAGTGGTTTAGAGGAGACCCAGTACTTC. As protein: CASGLEETQYF.

The chain carries TRBV5-1 and TRBJ2-1; D is unresolved. Germline CDR1 is SGHRS and CDR2 is YFSETQ. CDR3 length: 16 residues. Trimming cost V 2 bases and J 0 bases, with 12 bases left between them. The CDR3 region is CASSFSSSSSYNEQFF. The CDR3 bases are TGCGCCAGCAGCTTTTCTTCCTCGAGCTCCTACAATGAGCAGTTCTTC.

This clonotype appeared once. This CDR3 reads CASSPGDRDNQPQHF. CDR3 nucleotides: TGCGCCAGCAGCCCGGGGGACAGAGACAATCAGCCCCAGCATTTT. This chain joins TRBV5-1 and TRBJ1-5; 7 nucleotides agree with TRBD1. This CDR3 contains 15 residues. J lost 3 bases, V lost 4 bases, and 7 bases had no gene match. The germline V gene encodes CDR1 SGHRS and CDR2 YFSETQ.